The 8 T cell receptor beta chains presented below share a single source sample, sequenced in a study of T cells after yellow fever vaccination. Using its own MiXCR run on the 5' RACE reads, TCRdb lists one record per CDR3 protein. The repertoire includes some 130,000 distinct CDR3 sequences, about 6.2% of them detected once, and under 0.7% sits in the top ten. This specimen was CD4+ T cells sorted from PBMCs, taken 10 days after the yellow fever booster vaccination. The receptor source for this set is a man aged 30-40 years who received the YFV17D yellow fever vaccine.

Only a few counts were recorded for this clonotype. Here the CDR3 reads CASRPPATDTQYF. As DNA, the CDR3 is TGTGCCAGCAGACCCCCGGCCACAGATACGCAGTATTTT. The gene calls are TRBV11-2 and TRBJ2-3; D unresolved. Germline values: CDR1 SGHAT, CDR2 FQNNGV. The CDR3 is 13 amino acids. V lost 6 bases to trimming and J lost 2 bases, with 9 bases between them.

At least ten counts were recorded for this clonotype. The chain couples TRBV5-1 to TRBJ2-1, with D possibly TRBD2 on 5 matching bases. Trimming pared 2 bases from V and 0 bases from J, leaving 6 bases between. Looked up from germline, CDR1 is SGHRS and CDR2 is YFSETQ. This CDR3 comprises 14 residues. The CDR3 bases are TGCGCCAGCAGCTTAGGGAGCTCCTACAATGAGCAGTTCTTC. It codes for CASSLGSSYNEQFF.

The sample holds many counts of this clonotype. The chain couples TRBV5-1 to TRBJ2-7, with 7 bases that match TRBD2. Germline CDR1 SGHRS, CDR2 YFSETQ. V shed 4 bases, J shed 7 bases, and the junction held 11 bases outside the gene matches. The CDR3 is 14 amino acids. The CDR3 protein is CASSRRGSEYEQYF. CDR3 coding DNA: TGCGCCAGCAGCCGGCGGGGGTCGGAGTATGAGCAGTACTTC.

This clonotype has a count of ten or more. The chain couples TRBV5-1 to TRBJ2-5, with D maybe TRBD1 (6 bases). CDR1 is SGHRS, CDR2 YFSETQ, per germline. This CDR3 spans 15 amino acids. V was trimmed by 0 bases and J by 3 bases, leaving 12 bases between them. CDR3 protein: CASSLGGQREETQYF. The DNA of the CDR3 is TGCGCCAGCAGCTTGGGCGGACAGAGGGAAGAGACCCAGTACTTC.

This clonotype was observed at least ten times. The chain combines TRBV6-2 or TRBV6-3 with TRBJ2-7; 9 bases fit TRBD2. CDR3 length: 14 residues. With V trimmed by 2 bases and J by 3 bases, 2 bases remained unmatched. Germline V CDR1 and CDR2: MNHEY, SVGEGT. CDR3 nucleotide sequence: TGTGCCAGCAGTTACCGAGCGGGGGGCTACGAGCAGTACTTC. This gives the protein CASSYRAGGYEQYF.

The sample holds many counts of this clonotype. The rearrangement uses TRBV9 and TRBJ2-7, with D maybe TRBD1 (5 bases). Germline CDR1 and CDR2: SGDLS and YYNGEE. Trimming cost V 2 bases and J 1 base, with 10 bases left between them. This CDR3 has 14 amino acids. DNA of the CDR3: TGTGCCAGCAGCGTTTCCCCAGGGTCCTACGAGCAGTACTTC. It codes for CASSVSPGSYEQYF. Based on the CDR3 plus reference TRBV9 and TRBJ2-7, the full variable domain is DSGVTQTPKHLITATGQRVTLRCSPRSGDLSVYWYQQSLDQGLQFLIQYYNGEERAKGNILERFSAQQFPDLHSELNLSSLELGDSALYFCASSVSPGSYEQYFGPGTRLTVT.

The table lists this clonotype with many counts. CDR3 sequence (DNA): TGCAGTGCCCGGACGGTCGTGAACACTGAAGCTTTCTTT. Translating it yields CSARTVVNTEAFF. The J gene is TRBJ1-1, the V gene TRBV20-1; D unclear. The CDR3 length is 13 residues. Per the germline V gene, CDR1 is DFQATT and CDR2 is SNEGSKA (reference sequence). Trimming took 6 bases from V and 0 from J, leaving 11 bases between them.

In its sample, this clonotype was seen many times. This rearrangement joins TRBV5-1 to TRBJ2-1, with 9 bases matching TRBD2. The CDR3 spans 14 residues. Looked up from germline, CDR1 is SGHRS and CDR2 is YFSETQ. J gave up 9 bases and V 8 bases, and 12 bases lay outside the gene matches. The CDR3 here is CASSVGGRAPEQFF. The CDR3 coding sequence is TGCGCCAGTAGTGTTGGCGGGAGGGCCCCTGAGCAGTTCTTC.